This T cell receptor (beta chain) appears in the sequencing data of a study of blood T cell repertoires in COVID-19. This CDR3 has 18 residues. Trimming cost V 0 bases and J 6 bases; bases outside gene matches: 12. Germline V gene lookup returns CDR1 MGHRA and CDR2 YSYEKL. Original processing methods: Amplification of reference gene primers provided the estimated nucleated cell counts. Data came from immunoSEQ multiplex PCR; TCRdb stores just in-frame clones and leaves some out. The V and J calls and clone size are taken from that table; D and trimming were inferred from the DNA. The repertoire consists of roughly 100,000 clones, with roughly four fifths occurring once and the leading ten covering roughly 5%.

Sequenced material: peripheral blood. The chain joins TRBV4-1 to TRBJ2-7; TRBD2 aligns across 12 bases. This receptor was obtained from a man aged 55 to 70 with acute or convalescent COVID-19. The CDR3 sequence is CASSQDPRLAGVRPEQYF. DNA of the CDR3: TGCGCCAGCAGCCAAGATCCCCGACTAGCGGGAGTCCGGCCCGAGCAGTACTTC.